The entry below describes one TCR beta chain. What it binds is unknown. Trimming stripped 6 bases from V and 5 bases from J, with 10 bases between. The CDR3 is made up of 12 amino acids. CDR1 and CDR2 (germline): SNHLY, FYNNEI. Primers: 60 Vbeta forward and 13 Jbeta reverse. Only in-frame clones appear in the TCRdb table, and some are missing; sequencing was by immunoSEQ multiplex PCR. The data hold roughly 200,000 clones, with almost 85% observed a single time. The data are from a study of cytomegalovirus exposure and HLA in healthy donors. Study-level results: The investigators catalogued 150 or so TCR beta chains as cytomegalovirus-associated. TCR beta V segments were, for the most part, productive about 87% or about 30% of the time in an earlier analysis. Certain indistinguishable V segments, among them TRBV6-2 and TRBV6-3, were excluded.

This cohort consisted of healthy bone marrow donors. This receptor was identified in a woman between 40 and 55 years old in good health and CMV-seronegative. Sequenced material: PBMCs. The rearrangement joins TRBV2 to TRBJ1-1; D remains unclear. In nucleotides, the CDR3 is TGTGCCAGCAGCCCTGGCAGGACTGAAGCTTTCTTT. This translates into CASSPGRTEAFF.